The next 32 T cell receptor beta chains were all read from a single sample in a study of blood T cells in healthy people across ages. A J-beta primer mix and a sample-barcoded 5' primer were used in a second PCR of about 6 to 12 cycles. TCRdb re-derived calls from the 5' RACE reads in MiXCR, one entry per CDR3 protein. The data show around 690,000 distinct CDR3 sequences, with approximately 59% seen just once and 30% to 40% held by the top ten. Sequencing input: blood. These TCRs come from a man in his fifties or sixties in good health.

The chain is built from TRBV10-3 and TRBJ2-3; D not resolved. This CDR3 has 14 amino acids. The V end was cut by 2 bases, the J end by 3 bases, with 9 bases between. Germline values: CDR1 ENHRY, CDR2 SYGVKD. CDR3 bases: TGTGCCATCAGTGAGAATCTAGTAACAGATACGCAGTATTTT. It is translated as CAISENLVTDTQYF.

V gene TRBV10-3 combines with J gene TRBJ2-7; a possible D gene is TRBD2 (5 bases). V gave up 4 bases and J gave up 0 bases, with 16 bases separating them. CDR1 and CDR2 (germline): ENHRY, SYGVKD. The CDR3 extends over 16 amino acids. The CDR3 sequence is CAISGGSRATSYEQYF. The CDR3, as DNA: TGTGCCATCAGTGGAGGGAGCCGAGCAACCTCCTACGAGCAGTACTTC.

This chain connects TRBV27 to TRBJ1-1, with D hard to call. From germline, CDR1 is MNHEY and CDR2 SMNVEV (reference sequence). The CDR3 sequence is 14 residues long. V lost 3 bases and J 0 bases, leaving 8 bases between the germline ends. CDR3: CASSLHFMNTEAFF. For the CDR3, the DNA is TGTGCCAGCAGTTTGCATTTCATGAACACTGAAGCTTTCTTT.

V is TRBV9 and J is TRBJ2-5; TRBD1 is a possible D gene (6 bases). The V end was cut by 0 bases, the J end by 4 bases, with 16 bases between. CDR1 and CDR2 from the germline V gene are SGDLS and YYNGEE. The CDR3 length is 16 residues. This CDR3 reads CASSVDGRGRGETQYF. The CDR3 nucleotides are TGTGCCAGCAGCGTAGACGGGCGCGGCAGGGGAGAGACCCAGTACTTC.

This clonotype occurred once. The chain joins TRBV25-1 to TRBJ1-2, with D maybe TRBD1 (6 bases). CDR1 and CDR2 from the germline V gene are MGHDK and SYGVNS. This CDR3 has 16 amino acids. With 4 bases removed from V and 2 bases from J, the gap between germline ends came to 17 bases. The CDR3 nucleotides read TGTGCCAGCAGTGGACCGGGACAAGGACTAAACTATGGCTACACCTTC. Protein sequence: CASSGPGQGLNYGYTF.

V is TRBV28 and J is TRBJ2-7, with D tentatively TRBD1 or TRBD2 (5 bases each). This CDR3 comprises 14 residues. V was shortened by 5 bases and J by 2 bases, with 13 bases between the two germline ends. The germline V gene encodes CDR1 MDHEN and CDR2 SYDVKM. CDR3 DNA: TGTGCCAGCAGTCCTGGGGGTTCCCCCTACGAGCAGTACTTC. Encoded protein: CASSPGGSPYEQYF.

The rearrangement joins TRBV14 to TRBJ2-1, with a possible D match to TRBD2 (6 bases). V lost 7 bases and J lost 4, with 14 bases in between. In germline, CDR1 is SGHDN, CDR2 FVKESK. The CDR3 runs 14 residues. CDR3 nucleotide sequence: TGTGCCAGCACACAGACCGGGGGATACAATGAGCAGTTCTTC. Translation: CASTQTGGYNEQFF.

This clonotype came up a few times. The chain recombines TRBV5-6 with TRBJ2-1; 8 bases agree with TRBD2. Trimming took 0 bases from V and 9 from J; bases not matched to a gene: 11. From germline, CDR1 is SGHDT and CDR2 YYEEEE. The CDR3 is made up of 16 amino acids. The CDR3 DNA reads as TGTGCCAGCAGCTTGGTGGTTTCGGGGACTAGTGGTGAGCAGTTCTTC. It translates to CASSLVVSGTSGEQFF.

This chain uses TRBV29-1 with TRBJ2-1; 12 bases align to TRBD2. Germline V gene data show CDR1 as SQVTM and CDR2 as ANQGSEA. The CDR3 covers 15 residues. The J segment lost 8 bases and the V segment lost 8 bases, leaving 13 bases of the junction unmatched. The CDR3 DNA reads TGCAGCACCTTGCCGGGACTAGCGGGCGGGGATGAGCAGTTCTTC. This translates into CSTLPGLAGGDEQFF.

Remarks on this clonotype: One base away lies a much larger clone, so this may be a sequencing read error. The V call is TRBV7-9, the J call TRBJ1-4, with TRBD1 identical over 11 bases. Germline CDR1 is SEHNR and CDR2 is FQNEAQ (reference sequence). This CDR3 has 15 residues. CDR3 nucleotide sequence: TGTGCCGGCAGCACCTGGACAGGGGGCGATGAAAAACTGTTTTTT. Encoded protein: CAGSTWTGGDEKLFF.

V is TRBV5-1 and J is TRBJ2-7; TRBD2 matches 10 bases. The closer fit of TRBJ2-5 to the DNA end suggests the J call may be wrong. The germline V gene has CDR1 SGHRS and CDR2 YFSETQ. The CDR3 covers 17 residues. The CDR3 sequence: CASSLFSSGGNGETQYF. The CDR3 nucleotides read TGCGCCAGCAGCTTGTTCTCTAGCGGGGGTAATGGAGAGACCCAGTACTTC.

The chain has TRBV29-1 and TRBJ1-1, with 8 nucleotides matching TRBD1. Germline V lookup: CDR1 SQVTM, CDR2 ANQGSEA. The V segment lost 5 bases and the J segment 3 bases; nucleotides outside the gene matches: 8. The CDR3 is 14 amino acids. The CDR3 DNA sequence: TGCAGCGTTACGGGACAGGCGGAACACACTGAAGCTTTCTTT. This translates into CSVTGQAEHTEAFF.

CDR3 coding DNA: TGCAGCGTTTCACAGGGTATAGAGACCCAGTACTTC. Translating it yields CSVSQGIETQYF. The chain combines TRBV29-1 with TRBJ2-5; D possibly corresponds to TRBD1 (6 bases). The V end was cut by 5 bases, the J end by 4 bases, with 11 bases between. Germline loops: CDR1 SQVTM, CDR2 ANQGSEA. CDR3 length: 12 amino acids.

This clonotype was seen only a few times. This sequence joins TRBV6-2 or TRBV6-3 and TRBJ2-4, with D possibly TRBD2 on 5 matching bases. The DNA end lines up better with TRBJ2-5; the J call may be wrong. CDR3 length equals 13 residues. The germline V gene has CDR1 MNHEY and CDR2 SVGEGT. The CDR3 DNA sequence: TGTGCCAGCAGTTATCCTAGCTGGGAGACCCAGTACTTC. Translated, it gives CASSYPSWETQYF.

The rearrangement links TRBV6-4 to TRBJ2-5, with TRBD2 matching over 8 bases. The CDR3 is made up of 18 amino acids. Losses at the gene ends were 6 bases for V and 4 bases for J; bases not matched to a gene: 19. Looked up from germline, CDR1 is MRHNA and CDR2 is SNTAGT. The CDR3 spells CASRETSTGGARGETQYF. CDR3 coding DNA: TGTGCCAGCAGGGAAACCTCCACCGGGGGGGCAAGGGGAGAGACCCAGTACTTC.

A few counts support this clonotype. The V and J genes are TRBV4-1 and TRBJ1-2; 8 nucleotides match TRBD1. Germline trimming cut 4 bases from V and 2 bases from J; bases unmatched to any gene: 6. This CDR3 contains 15 residues. Looked up from germline, CDR1 is MGHRA and CDR2 is YSYEKL. CDR3 bases: TGCGCCAGCAGCCCGGGGACAGGTCCCAACTATGGCTACACCTTC. Amino acid sequence: CASSPGTGPNYGYTF.

This clonotype turned up a few times. This chain uses TRBV6-2 or TRBV6-3 with TRBJ1-2; tentatively, D is TRBD1 (6 bases). The CDR3 covers 13 residues. V was shortened by 3 bases and J by 3 bases, with 8 bases between the two germline ends. Germline CDR1 MNHEY, CDR2 SVGEGT. The CDR3 loop reads CASSYQGYYGYTF. The CDR3, as DNA: TGTGCCAGCAGTTATCAGGGGTACTATGGCTACACCTTC.

The chain links TRBV20-1 to TRBJ1-2, with a weak D call TRBD1 (6 bases). The CDR3 has 12 residues. CDR1 and CDR2 from the germline V gene are DFQATT and SNEGSKA (reference sequence). The ends were cut back, 4 bases at V and 5 bases at J, with 11 bases in the middle. The CDR3 loop is CSAIGGQYGYTF. CDR3 coding DNA: TGCAGTGCTATAGGGGGGCAATATGGCTACACCTTC.

This chain connects TRBV12-3 or TRBV12-4 to TRBJ2-2; tentative D call: TRBD1 (6 bases). The ends were cut back, 5 bases at V and 7 bases at J, with 20 bases in the middle. The CDR3 has 16 amino acids. CDR3 DNA sequence: TGTGCCAGCAGTCCGCCGGGACAAGTGAGGGGCGGGGAGCTGTTTTTT. Its translation is CASSPPGQVRGGELFF.

V gene TRBV12-3 or TRBV12-4 combines with J gene TRBJ1-5; 8 nucleotides align to TRBD1. The CDR3 spans 14 residues. Trimming took 7 bases from V and 4 from J; bases not matched to a gene: 6. The CDR3 sequence: CASITGGSNQPQHF. Written as DNA, the CDR3 is TGTGCCAGCATAACAGGGGGATCGAATCAGCCCCAGCATTTT.

This clonotype occurred a few times. The chain carries TRBV27 and TRBJ1-2; 9 bases map to TRBD1. CDR3 size: 12 residues. Losses at the gene ends were 7 bases for V and 5 bases for J; bases not matched to a gene: 2. Germline V lookup: CDR1 MNHEY, CDR2 SMNVEV (reference sequence). The CDR3 protein is CASKTGGYGYTF. The CDR3 bases are TGTGCCAGCAAGACAGGGGGATATGGCTACACCTTC.

The chain recombines TRBV6-4 with TRBJ2-4; a weak D match, TRBD2 (6 bases). CDR3 size: 14 residues. From germline, CDR1 is MRHNA and CDR2 SNTAGT. Trimming removed 3 bases at V and 8 bases at J, with 14 bases between. The CDR3 loop reads CASSEGDSGYIQYF. The CDR3 DNA follows: TGTGCCAGCAGTGAAGGGGACTCAGGATACATTCAGTACTTC.

This clonotype was counted only a few times. The V call is TRBV13, the J call TRBJ2-5; D is unclear. This CDR3 has 13 amino acids. V lost 5 bases and J lost 1, with 8 bases in between. Per germline, CDR1 PRHDT and CDR2 FYEKMQ (reference sequence). The CDR3 loop is CASSPVPQETQYF. The CDR3 nucleotides are TGTGCCAGCAGCCCAGTTCCCCAAGAGACCCAGTACTTC.

The V and J genes are TRBV2 and TRBJ2-5; the D gene could be TRBD1 or TRBD2 (7 bases each). This CDR3 has 17 residues. Trimming removed 7 bases at V and 11 bases at J, with 32 bases between. CDR1 and CDR2 from the germline V gene are SNHLY and FYNNEI. The CDR3 coding sequence is TGTGCCAGCACCGACCGGGAGCGGGGTGCTGTAACAGGGGAGCAGTACTTC. Amino acids: CASTDRERGAVTGEQYF.

This clonotype was seen just once. The rearrangement uses TRBV18 and TRBJ2-4; D not resolved. V was shortened by 6 bases and J by 8 bases, with 8 bases between the two germline ends. From germline, CDR1 is KGHSH and CDR2 LQKENI. This CDR3 comprises 11 residues. CDR3: CASSPGDIQYF. The DNA of the CDR3 is TGTGCCAGCTCCCCCGGAGACATTCAGTACTTC.

The chain employs TRBV7-2 and TRBJ2-3; D is unclear. Per germline, CDR1 SGHTA and CDR2 FQGNSA. Trimming pared 0 bases from V and 1 base from J, leaving 11 bases between. This CDR3 has 16 amino acids. The CDR3 sequence: CASSLALALGTDTQYF. For the CDR3, the DNA is TGTGCCAGCAGCTTAGCGTTGGCGCTCGGCACAGATACGCAGTATTTT. Combining the CDR3 with reference TRBV7-2 and TRBJ2-3 gives the whole variable domain GAGVSQSPSNKVTEKGKDVELRCDPISGHTALYWYRQSLGQGLEFLIYFQGNSAPDKSGLPSDRFSAERTGGSVSTLTIQRTQQEDSAVYLCASSLALALGTDTQYFGPGTRLTVL.

This sequence joins TRBV28 and TRBJ2-2, with D tentatively TRBD1 or TRBD2 (6 bases each). V was cut by 7 bases and J by 7 bases, with 16 bases left in between. The CDR3 contains 14 residues. Per germline, CDR1 MDHEN and CDR2 SYDVKM. In DNA, the CDR3 is TGTGCCAGCACCCGGAGGGGGGTAGGCGGGGAGCTGTTTTTT. This sequence encodes CASTRRGVGGELFF.

Note on this clonotype: The germline gene is not matched at one end of the junction; a read error may be the cause. This chain uses TRBV12-3 or TRBV12-4 with TRBJ2-3; possible D gene TRBD2, 5 bases. There are 13 residues in the CDR3. The CDR3 nucleotides are TGTGCCAGCAGCCCCGCTAGCACAGATGCGCAGTATTTT. Encoded protein: CASSPASTDAQYF.

The chain has TRBV11-2 and TRBJ2-5, with D uncertain. The last part of the DNA fits TRBJ2-7 better; the J call may be wrong. The CDR3 loop spans 11 amino acids. The germline CDR1 and CDR2 sequences are SGHAT and FQNNGV. This CDR3 reads CASAIMGEQYF. CDR3 DNA sequence: TGTGCCAGCGCCATAATGGGCGAGCAGTACTTC.

The V call is TRBV6-2 or TRBV6-3, the J call TRBJ1-2; D is undetermined. V was shortened by 5 bases and J by 4 bases, with 5 bases between the two germline ends. The CDR3 covers 11 residues. Germline assignment: CDR1 MNHEY and CDR2 SVGEGT. The CDR3 coding sequence is TGTGCCAGCAGTAACGGCTATGGCTACACCTTC. The encoded protein is CASSNGYGYTF.

The chain joins TRBV5-1 to TRBJ2-1, with unresolved D. The CDR3 covers 13 residues. With 0 bases removed from V and 6 bases from J, the gap between germline ends came to 7 bases. In germline, CDR1 is SGHRS, CDR2 YFSETQ. In DNA form, the CDR3 reads TGCGCCAGCAGCTTGGTTACTCTCAATGAGCAGTTCTTC. Translated, it gives CASSLVTLNEQFF.

The gene calls are TRBV7-6 and TRBJ2-2; the match to TRBD2 covers 9 bases. Trimming took 3 bases from V and 4 from J; bases not matched to a gene: 9. Germline CDR1 SGHVS, CDR2 FNYEAQ. This CDR3 comprises 17 residues. CDR3 DNA: TGTGCCAGCAGCTTTTTAAGCGGGGGGCCAAGCACCGGGGAGCTGTTTTTT. Protein: CASSFLSGGPSTGELFF.